These 5 T cell receptor beta chains were sequenced from one sample in a study of PD-L1 blockade in urothelial cancer (dated by TCRdb to 2016 to 2017). The library relied on the immunoSEQ multiplex PCR assay. The table comes from immuneACCESS by way of TCRdb, which keeps in-frame sequences with V and J called. Part of the clones is missing from these tables; in studies checked, under half for an unresolved V gene and the rest for unknown reasons. Recorded for this sample are under 85,000 clones; 85% to 95% of them occurred a single time. The ten top clones hold 0.87% of the sample. In the paper's terms, the time point label means: peripheral blood 6 weeks after treatment start. This sample comprised PBMCs, obtained around atezolizumab (anti-PD-L1) treatment. These receptors all stem from a woman older than 75 with urothelial cancer.

The chain recombines TRBV19 with TRBJ2-4; 8 bases are shared with TRBD2. In germline, CDR1 is LNHDA, CDR2 SQIVND (reference sequence). The CDR3 spans 16 residues. V was pared by 9 bases and J by 6 bases, with 16 bases of the junction left unmatched. For the CDR3, the DNA is TGTGCCAGCCGCCCCGCAGGAGCGGGAGTTCGAAACATTCAGTACTTC. It specifies CASRPAGAGVRNIQYF.

This rearrangement joins TRBV30 to TRBJ1-2; D not certain. The CDR3 is 11 amino acids. Germline V gives CDR1 GTSNPN, CDR2 SVGIG (reference sequence). Trimming removed 1 base at V and 4 bases at J, with 4 bases between. As DNA, the CDR3 is TGTGCCTGGAGTGGAGCCTATGGCTACACCTTC. This translates into CAWSGAYGYTF.

The chain combines TRBV6-1 with TRBJ2-1, with 12 bases fitting TRBD1. CDR3 size: 15 residues. Germline V lookup: CDR1 MNHNS, CDR2 SASEGT. The ends lost 6 bases at V and 9 bases at J; junction bases unmatched: 9. The CDR3 region has the DNA TGTGCCAGCAGGGTCCCGGGACAGGGGGCGGTTGAGCAGTTCTTC. Translating gives CASRVPGQGAVEQFF.

The chain combines TRBV2 with TRBJ1-2; 7 bases align to TRBD1. CDR3 length: 16 residues. CDR1 is SNHLY and CDR2 is FYNNEI in the germline V gene. V trimming: 7 bases; J trimming: 6 bases; junction bases outside the gene matches: 17. The CDR3 here is CASMKGPEGAVNGYTF. CDR3 bases: TGTGCCAGCATGAAGGGGCCTGAGGGGGCAGTCAATGGCTACACCTTC.

The chain employs TRBV7-8 and TRBJ2-3; TRBD2 agrees at 8 bases. Germline V gene sequence: CDR1 SGHVS, CDR2 FQNEAQ. The CDR3 spans 16 residues. V shed 1 base, J shed 4 bases, and the junction held 7 bases outside the gene matches. CDR3 nucleotides: TGTGCCAGCAGCTTAGGAGCGGGAGCTCCATCAGATACGCAGTATTTT. Encoded protein: CASSLGAGAPSDTQYF.